These 18 T cell receptor beta chains share one sample of origin, sequenced in a study of shared clonotypes between healthy human individuals. The data were produced by immunoSEQ multiplex PCR, yet TCRdb's version contains in-frame clones alone and is incomplete. The profile shows about 2.4 million clones, 85% to 95% of them singletons. Sequences were obtained from naive CD4+ T cells sorted from blood. Subset defined: CD45RA+ positively selected. Source of these receptors: a man younger than 30 in good health.

The chain has TRBV12-2 and TRBJ2-7; the table names TRBD1, a call not compared with the DNA. TRBV12-2 is described as a pseudogene. The CDR3 totals 14 residues. For the CDR3, the DNA is TGTGCAAGTCGCTTGATGGACAGATCCTACGAGCAGTACTTC. Translating gives CASRLMDRSYEQYF.

This rearrangement joins TRBV6-5 to TRBJ2-7; D perhaps matches TRBD1 (6 bases). Germline loops: CDR1 MNHEY, CDR2 SVGAGI. This CDR3 is built from 14 residues. V shed 6 bases and J shed 5 bases, with 17 bases lying between them. CDR3 DNA: TGTGCCAGCAGCAAACTACAGGGCCCCCACGAGCAGTACTTC. It codes for CASSKLQGPHEQYF.

The chain couples TRBV5-6 to TRBJ2-7; 8 bases align to TRBD1. The J segment lost 1 base and the V segment lost 4 bases, leaving 4 bases of the junction unmatched. The germline V gene encodes CDR1 SGHDT and CDR2 YYEEEE. The CDR3 loop spans 14 amino acids. CDR3 sequence (DNA): TGTGCCAGCAGCCCCGACAGGGGATCCTACGAGCAGTACTTC. Residues: CASSPDRGSYEQYF.

The rearrangement links TRBV15 to TRBJ2-7; possible D gene TRBD2, 5 bases. The CDR3 length is 15 residues. From germline, CDR1 is LNHNV and CDR2 YYDKDF (reference sequence). With 1 base removed from V and 3 bases from J, the gap between germline ends came to 13 bases. CDR3 protein: CATSRGYGIDYEQYF. In DNA form, the CDR3 reads TGTGCCACCAGCAGAGGGTACGGGATAGACTACGAGCAGTACTTC. The full variable domain, rest sourced from reference TRBV15 and TRBJ2-7, is DAMVIQNPRYQVTQFGKPVTLSCSQTLNHNVMYWYQQKSSQAPKLLFHYYDKDFNNEADTPDNFQSRRPNTSFCFLDIRSPGLGDTAMYLCATSRGYGIDYEQYFGPGTRLTVT.

The CDR3 here is CASSFGQAQGYTF. The CDR3 region has the DNA TGTGCCAGCAGCTTCGGACAGGCTCAGGGCTACACCTTC. The chain has TRBV5-6 and TRBJ1-2, with 7 bases lining up with TRBD1. Germline CDR1 is SGHDT and CDR2 is YYEEEE. The trim removed 2 bases at V and 8 bases at J, leaving 6 bases unmatched. This CDR3 has 13 amino acids.

On this clone itself: Other DNA sequences from this sample encode an identical CDR3 as well. The genes are TRBV6-5 and TRBJ2-3; D unclear. Germline lookup yields CDR1 MNHEY and CDR2 SVGAGI. The CDR3 runs 14 residues. V was trimmed by 0 bases and J by 3 bases, leaving 7 bases between them. This CDR3 reads CASSYSPGTDTQYF. In DNA, the CDR3 is TGTGCCAGCAGTTACTCGCCAGGAACAGATACGCAGTATTTT.

This rearrangement joins TRBV2 to TRBJ2-3, with D unresolved. Trimming shortened V by 4 bases and J by 3 bases, and 11 bases separated the two germline ends. Looked up from germline, CDR1 is SNHLY and CDR2 is FYNNEI. CDR3 size: 14 residues. This CDR3 is CASSAEVRTDTQYF. The CDR3 coding sequence is TGTGCCAGCAGTGCTGAAGTTAGAACAGATACGCAGTATTTT.

The CDR3 DNA follows: TGTGCCAGCAGCTTTTGGGACTTCACCGCGGAGCAGTACTTC. Translated, it gives CASSFWDFTAEQYF. The V and J genes are TRBV7-9 and TRBJ2-7, with D perhaps matching TRBD2 (6 bases). Trimming removed 3 bases from V and 7 bases from J, with 16 bases in between. This CDR3 comprises 14 residues. Germline V lookup: CDR1 SEHNR, CDR2 FQNEAQ (reference sequence).

This clone was observed once. V is TRBV5-3 and J is TRBJ2-5, with TRBD2 matching 7 bases. TRBV5-3 is flagged as an ORF with uncertain function. J lost 2 bases, V lost 5 bases, and 12 bases had no gene match. The CDR3 extends over 16 amino acids. The CDR3 DNA sequence: TGTGCCAGAAGTTCTCCCTGCAGCGGGGTACAAGAGACCCAGTACTTC. Amino acids: CARSSPCSGVQETQYF.

The chain combines TRBV19 with TRBJ2-4, with D unresolved. The V gene's germline CDR1 is LNHDA and CDR2 SQIVND (reference sequence). This CDR3 contains 16 residues. The V end lost 5 bases, the J end lost 0 bases, and 14 bases lay between the germline ends. The CDR3 reads CASSGRKSLAKNIQYF. In DNA form, the CDR3 reads TGTGCCAGTAGTGGTCGTAAGAGCCTAGCCAAAAACATTCAGTACTTC.

The chain recombines TRBV19 with TRBJ2-2, with D perhaps assigned TRBD1 or TRBD2 (5 bases each). There are 15 residues in the CDR3. The V gene lost 7 bases and the J gene lost 4 bases, with 16 bases spanning the gap. Per the germline V gene, CDR1 is LNHDA and CDR2 is SQIVND (reference sequence). CDR3 in amino acids: CASNLQGTVTGELFF. CDR3 in DNA: TGTGCCAGTAACTTACAAGGGACGGTCACCGGGGAGCTGTTTTTT.

As for this clone: Other DNA sequences in the sample encode the same CDR3. CDR3 DNA: TGTGCCAGCTCACCAACTAGTTCTGGGGCCAACGTCCTGACTTTC. Protein: CASSPTSSGANVLTF. The chain combines TRBV18 with TRBJ2-6, with a weak D call TRBD2 (5 bases). V was clipped by 2 bases and J by 1 base, with 6 bases between them. CDR1 KGHSH and CDR2 LQKENI come from the germline V gene. The CDR3 runs to 15 residues.

This clone showed up just a few times. The chain links TRBV9 to TRBJ1-4; 7 bases fit TRBD1. The CDR3 length is 15 residues. Germline lookup yields CDR1 SGDLS and CDR2 YYNGEE. V dropped 0 bases and J dropped 5; count of bases not matched to a gene: 4. For the CDR3, the DNA is TGTGCCAGCAGCGTAGAGGGACAGATCAATGAAAAACTGTTTTTT. Translated, it gives CASSVEGQINEKLFF.

The chain recombines TRBV7-8 with TRBJ2-5; no firm D call. The J call may be mistaken, given a closer DNA end match to TRBJ2-7. CDR3 length equals 16 residues. CDR1 and CDR2 (germline): SGHVS, FQNEAQ. The CDR3 spells CASSPLPAGGNYEQYF. CDR3 bases: TGTGCCAGCAGCCCTCTCCCCGCCGGTGGGAACTACGAGCAGTACTTC.

The rearrangement joins TRBV4-2 to TRBJ2-2, with 13 bases aligning to TRBD2. CDR3 length: 19 amino acids. Unmatched junction bases numbered 13, after V lost 3 bases and J lost 6 bases. Germline lookup yields CDR1 LGHNA and CDR2 YNFKEQ. CDR3 amino acids: CASSQARYTSGGAPGELFF. In DNA form, the CDR3 reads TGTGCCAGCAGCCAGGCTCGCTACACTAGCGGGGGGGCCCCCGGGGAGCTGTTTTTT.

About this clone: Other DNA sequences of this sample code for an identical CDR3. This chain uses TRBV5-1 with TRBJ1-1; 8 positions match TRBD1. The J segment lost 4 bases and the V segment lost 2 bases, leaving 1 base of the junction unmatched. Germline-derived CDR1 and CDR2 are SGHRS and YFSETQ. The CDR3 runs 13 residues. As DNA, the CDR3 is TGCGCCAGCAGCTTCACAGGGGGCACTGAAGCTTTCTTT. Translation gives CASSFTGGTEAFF. Supplemented by reference TRBV5-1 and TRBJ1-1, the full variable domain reads KAGVTQTPRYLIKTRGQQVTLSCSPISGHRSVSWYQQTPGQGLQFLFEYFSETQRNKGNFPGRFSGRQFSNSRSEMNVSTLELGDSALYLCASSFTGGTEAFFGQGTRLTVV.

This chain uses TRBV29-1 with TRBJ1-1; 8 nucleotides align to TRBD1. J gave up 10 bases and V 4 bases, and 2 bases lay outside the gene matches. The CDR3 has 10 residues. Per germline, CDR1 SQVTM and CDR2 ANQGSEA. The CDR3 DNA follows: TGCAGCGTTGTGACAGGGGTAGCTTTCTTT. Amino acids: CSVVTGVAFF.

The gene calls are TRBV7-2 and TRBJ2-3; TRBD2 matches 8 bases. Germline trimming cut 5 bases from V and 3 bases from J; bases unmatched to any gene: 10. The CDR3 runs to 16 residues. Per germline, CDR1 SGHTA and CDR2 FQGNSA. Here the CDR3 reads CASSERTGGPTDTQYF. The CDR3 region has the DNA TGTGCCAGCAGCGAACGCACGGGAGGGCCTACAGATACGCAGTATTTT.